The 26 T cell receptor beta chains below were found in one sample sequenced in a study of low-dose radiotherapy and immunotherapy resistance in tumors. TCR amplification used approximately 19 PCR cycles, a constant-region primer and a V-primer adapter. From the reads, TCRdb called clonotypes with MiXCR, one entry per CDR3 protein. The sample holds about 46,000 distinct CDR3 sequences, 12% seen once. Described time point: before trial treatment. Here the sequenced sample was PBMCs, taken before treatment. These receptor sequences come from a female donor with ovarian cancer.

Note on this clonotype: Given a much more abundant clone one base away, this may be a read error. The V gene is TRBV18, the J gene TRBJ1-5; tentatively, D is TRBD1 (6 bases). Germline V gene lookup returns CDR1 KGHSH and CDR2 LQKENI. This CDR3 is built from 14 residues. V was pared by 4 bases and J by 5 bases, with 12 bases between. The CDR3 DNA reads TGTGCCAGCTCACATTCGACAGGTGATCAGCCCCAGCATTTT. Amino acid sequence: CASSHSTGDQPQHF.

Concerning this clonotype: A single base separates this from a much larger clone, so it may be a read error. This chain uses TRBV20-1 with TRBJ1-2, with D uncertain. Germline V gene data show CDR1 as DFQATT and CDR2 as SNEGSKA (reference sequence). The CDR3 has 12 amino acids. The DNA of the CDR3 is TGCAGCACCGGGATGGAAAACTATGGCTACACCTTC. Residues: CSTGMENYGYTF.

This rearrangement joins TRBV6-5 to TRBJ2-7; the match to TRBD1 covers 7 bases. The CDR3 contains 14 residues. Losses at the gene ends were 3 bases for V and 1 base for J; bases not matched to a gene: 3. The germline V gene has CDR1 MNHEY and CDR2 SVGAGI. CDR3 amino acids: CASSYSQGSYEQYF. In DNA form, the CDR3 reads TGTGCCAGCAGTTATTCACAGGGGTCCTACGAGCAGTACTTC.

Points on this clonotype: This may be a read error, as it is one base from a much larger clone. J is TRBJ1-4 and V is TRBV12-3 or TRBV12-4, with D perhaps TRBD1 (6 bases). This CDR3 has 11 amino acids. With 6 bases removed from V and 10 bases from J, the gap between germline ends came to 9 bases. The CDR3 is CASRLQGKLFF. The CDR3 DNA is TGTGCCAGCAGATTACAGGGAAAACTGTTTTTT.

This clonotype has ten or more counts. The chain has TRBV18 and TRBJ2-3, with D unclear. CDR3 length: 13 amino acids. Trimming pared 3 bases from V and 6 bases from J, leaving 10 bases between. The V gene's germline CDR1 is KGHSH and CDR2 LQKENI. CDR3 DNA: TGTGCCAGCTCACCTAACGCCGCCGATACGCAGTATTTT. Translating gives CASSPNAADTQYF.

This clonotype has ten or more counts. The chain combines TRBV19 with TRBJ2-7, with TRBD2 matching 12 bases. V shed 10 bases and J 5 bases; nucleotides not matched to a gene: 6. The CDR3 runs 13 residues. Per the germline V gene, CDR1 is LNHDA and CDR2 is SQIVND (reference sequence). The CDR3 DNA follows: TGTGCCACCAGACTAGCGGGAGTCGACGAGCAGTACTTC. Translated, it gives CATRLAGVDEQYF.

This clonotype was observed at least ten times. The chain recombines TRBV14 with TRBJ2-7; 11 positions match TRBD2. Trimming removed 4 bases from V and 2 bases from J; junction bases left unmatched: 31. The CDR3 length is 24 residues. CDR1 is SGHDN and CDR2 is FVKESK in the germline V gene. This CDR3 reads CASSPRKEGRDRLAGPWAAYEQYF. Here the CDR3 DNA reads TGTGCCAGCAGCCCAAGGAAAGAGGGCAGGGATAGACTAGCGGGACCGTGGGCCGCCTACGAGCAGTACTTC.

This clonotype has ten or more counts. The chain joins TRBV29-1 to TRBJ1-2, with unresolved D. Per germline, CDR1 SQVTM and CDR2 ANQGSEA. CDR3 length: 12 amino acids. The V and J ends lost 0 bases and 8 bases respectively, with 10 bases between them. CDR3: CSVEDGPGGYTF. CDR3 bases: TGCAGCGTTGAAGATGGACCCGGGGGCTACACCTTC.

The chain recombines TRBV10-3 with TRBJ2-2, with TRBD1 matching 8 bases. The CDR3 has 14 residues. V was clipped by 5 bases and J by 3 bases; unmatched bases: 2. Germline V CDR1 and CDR2: ENHRY, SYGVKD. In nucleotides, the CDR3 is TGTGCCATCAGTAAACAGGGGGACACCGGGGAGCTGTTTTTT. This codes for CAISKQGDTGELFF.

This chain joins TRBV12-3 or TRBV12-4 and TRBJ2-3; perhaps TRBD1 as D (6 bases). CDR3 length: 13 residues. Trimming took off 2 bases at V and 4 bases at J, with 7 bases between the two ends. CDR3 DNA sequence: TGTGCCAGCAGTTTAAGGACAGCAGATACGCAGTATTTT. It is translated as CASSLRTADTQYF.

The V gene is TRBV12-3 or TRBV12-4, the J gene TRBJ1-2; tentative D call: TRBD1 (5 bases). Trimming left V 7 bases short and J 0 bases short, with 15 bases between. This CDR3 contains 15 residues. CDR3 in amino acids: CASTFRDGANYGYTF. CDR3 sequence (DNA): TGTGCCAGCACTTTCCGGGACGGAGCTAACTATGGCTACACCTTC.

This clonotype was seen repeatedly, ten times or more. J is TRBJ2-1 and V is TRBV28; 14 nucleotides agree with TRBD2. V shed 5 bases and J 15 bases; nucleotides not matched to a gene: 12. There are 15 residues in the CDR3. Germline CDR1 and CDR2: MDHEN and SYDVKM. CDR3 residues: CASSPGTSGSSVGFF. The CDR3 DNA reads TGTGCCAGCAGTCCAGGGACTAGCGGGAGCTCCGTGGGGTTCTTC.

This clonotype was counted ten times or more. The rearrangement links TRBV5-1 to TRBJ2-7, with 12 positions matching TRBD1. V gave up 3 bases and J gave up 5 bases; unmatched junction bases: 9. The CDR3 consists of 16 residues. The V gene's germline CDR1 is SGHRS and CDR2 YFSETQ. CDR3 in DNA: TGCGCCAGCAGCTCCCCACCGGGACAGGGGGCCCACGAGCAGTACTTC. This sequence encodes CASSSPPGQGAHEQYF.

This clonotype was seen at least ten times. The chain carries TRBV14 and TRBJ2-1; D is unclear. With 0 bases removed from V and 0 bases from J, the gap between germline ends came to 12 bases. The CDR3 totals 17 residues. Per the germline V gene, CDR1 is SGHDN and CDR2 is FVKESK. The CDR3 DNA is TGTGCCAGCAGCCAAGAAGCTTACGGCAGCTCCTACAATGAGCAGTTCTTC. It translates to CASSQEAYGSSYNEQFF.

This clonotype showed up many times. This chain joins TRBV5-4 and TRBJ2-2; no clear D. The CDR3 is made up of 13 amino acids. Trimming left V 3 bases short and J 2 bases short, with 5 bases between. In germline, CDR1 is SGHNT, CDR2 YYREEE (reference sequence). CDR3 nucleotide sequence: TGTGCCAGCAGCTGGCCAAACACCGGGGAGCTGTTTTTT. Translating it yields CASSWPNTGELFF.

On this clonotype itself: This is likely an artifact of a read error, given a far larger clone one base away. V usage is TRBV28 and J usage is TRBJ2-1; weak D call: TRBD2 (6 bases). Trimming left V 7 bases short and J 10 bases short, with 17 bases between. Germline V lookup: CDR1 MDHEN, CDR2 SYDVKM. This CDR3 contains 13 residues. CDR3 sequence: CASTPPGLYEQFF. The CDR3 coding sequence is TGTGCCAGCACCCCACCGGGACTCTACGAGCAGTTCTTC.

There are many counts of this clonotype. The gene calls are TRBV4-1 and TRBJ2-7; D possibly corresponds to TRBD1 (6 bases). The CDR3 has 15 amino acids. The germline CDR1 and CDR2 sequences are MGHRA and YSYEKL. Trimming left V 0 bases short and J 0 bases short, with 9 bases between. CDR3 nucleotide sequence: TGCGCCAGCAGCCAAGACCAGGGGCACTCCTACGAGCAGTACTTC. Translation gives CASSQDQGHSYEQYF.

This clonotype has ten or more counts. V is TRBV12-3 or TRBV12-4 and J is TRBJ2-6; TRBD2 agrees at 8 bases. The CDR3 is made up of 19 amino acids. Trimming cost V 5 bases and J 5 bases; bases outside gene matches: 17. The CDR3 nucleotides are TGTGCCAGCAGTCTCGGGGCGCGGGGGGAAAATTCAAGGGCCAACGTCCTGACTTTC. It translates to CASSLGARGENSRANVLTF.

This clonotype was counted only a few times. The CDR3 reads CASGRDDLGEQYF. The CDR3 DNA reads as TGCGCCAGCGGGAGGGACGACCTGGGGGAGCAGTACTTC. The chain uses TRBV5-1 and TRBJ2-7; 7 nucleotides agree with TRBD2. V lost 7 bases and J lost 7; bases outside the gene matches: 11. The CDR3 is made up of 13 amino acids. Germline values: CDR1 SGHRS, CDR2 YFSETQ.

This clonotype was recorded at least ten times. This chain connects TRBV14 to TRBJ2-5; maybe TRBD2 (5 bases). The CDR3 spans 14 residues. CDR1 SGHDN and CDR2 FVKESK come from the germline V gene. Trimming removed 3 bases at V and 5 bases at J, with 13 bases between. The CDR3 nucleotides read TGTGCCAGCAGCCAGCGAGGGCCCCGGGAGACCCAGTACTTC. Its protein is CASSQRGPRETQYF.

Of note for this clonotype: This likely came from a read error, as a far larger clone is one base away. V and J are TRBV15 and TRBJ2-7, with 11 bases lining up with TRBD2. Per the germline V gene, CDR1 is LNHNV and CDR2 is YYDKDF (reference sequence). The J segment lost 7 bases and the V segment lost 3 bases, leaving 11 bases of the junction unmatched. The CDR3 consists of 16 residues. This CDR3 reads CATSSFTSGGYNEQYF. The DNA of the CDR3 is TGTGCCACCAGCAGTTTTACTAGCGGGGGATACAATGAGCAGTACTTC. Supplemented by reference TRBV15 and TRBJ2-7, the full variable domain reads DAMVIQNPRYQVTQFGKPVTLSCSQTLNHNVMYWYQQKSSQAPKLLFHYYDKDFNNEADTPDNFQSRRPNTSFCFLDIRSPGLGDTAMYLCATSSFTSGGYNEQYFGPGTRLTVT.

This clonotype was picked up many times. The V and J genes are TRBV7-2 and TRBJ2-7; the D is unclear. Deletions cut 5 bases from V and 0 bases from J, with 2 bases between. This CDR3 spans 11 amino acids. Per the germline V gene, CDR1 is SGHTA and CDR2 is FQGNSA. CDR3 coding DNA: TGTGCCAGCAGCGCCTCCTACGAGCAGTACTTC. Amino acid sequence: CASSASYEQYF. The full variable domain, its missing parts supplied by reference TRBV7-2 and TRBJ2-7, is GAGVSQSPSNKVTEKGKDVELRCDPISGHTALYWYRQSLGQGLEFLIYFQGNSAPDKSGLPSDRFSAERTGGSVSTLTIQRTQQEDSAVYLCASSASYEQYFGPGTRLTVT.

The sample holds a few counts of this clonotype. The chain has TRBV7-3 and TRBJ2-2, with 8 bases aligning to TRBD2. With V trimmed by 5 bases and J by 7 bases, 6 bases remained unmatched. CDR1 and CDR2 (germline): SGHTA, FQGTGA. This CDR3 spans 14 amino acids. CDR3 sequence reads: CASSLGGAGGELFF. DNA for the CDR3: TGTGCCAGCAGCCTCGGGGGGGCCGGCGGGGAGCTGTTTTTT.

In this sample, this clonotype turned up many times. The chain joins TRBV12-3 or TRBV12-4 to TRBJ2-3; TRBD1 aligns across 9 bases. The CDR3 contains 18 residues. V lost 5 bases, J lost 4 bases, and 16 bases stayed unmatched. The CDR3 region is CASSHSKPGTGRADTQYF. The CDR3 coding sequence is TGTGCCAGCAGTCATTCGAAACCCGGGACAGGGCGCGCAGATACGCAGTATTTT.

This clonotype came up many times. The chain uses TRBV11-2 and TRBJ1-1; 8 positions agree with TRBD1. The length of the CDR3 is 13 residues. Trimming cost V 7 bases and J 2 bases; bases outside gene matches: 3. CDR1 and CDR2 (germline): SGHAT, FQNNGV. The CDR3 here is CASTGQGNTEAFF. For the CDR3, the DNA is TGTGCCAGCACCGGACAGGGAAACACTGAAGCTTTCTTT.

Ten or more counts support this clonotype. CDR3 loop: CATGGRPYNEQFF. The CDR3 DNA sequence: TGTGCCACCGGGGGCAGGCCTTACAATGAGCAGTTCTTC. V usage is TRBV28 and J usage is TRBJ2-1; D is possibly TRBD1 or TRBD2 (6 bases each). The V and J ends lost 10 bases and 4 bases respectively, with 14 bases between them. CDR1 and CDR2 (germline): MDHEN, SYDVKM. This CDR3 region has 13 residues.